This T cell receptor (beta chain) was identified during a study of T cells in Graves' hyperthyroidism and ophthalmopathy. Amplification of TCR beta CDR3 regions used RNA as the template. An initial round of RT-PCR targeting the TCR CDR3 relied on the HTBI primer set. TCRdb redid the calling of the multiplex PCR reads with MiXCR, one entry per CDR3 protein. The sample consists of approximately 600,000 distinct CDR3 sequences, 11% to 15% of them appearing once. Study-wide results and limits: Most clonotypes expanded in the thyroid (above 0.001) were also present in blood.

The CDR3 sequence is 12 residues long. Germline CDR1 is SGHTA and CDR2 is FQGNSA. Trimming took off 3 bases at V and 5 bases at J, with 7 bases between the two ends. This clonotype appeared many times. Its target is not known. The study enrolled patients aged 18 to 65 with newly diagnosed hyperthyroidism of under 2 months' duration. Investigators excluded patients with uncontrolled infection, other autoimmune disease, pregnancy or lactation. The J gene is TRBJ1-1, the V gene TRBV7-2; D call uncertain. Source material: blood. The origin of this receptor is a woman aged 25 to 45 with Graves' hyperthyroidism that later progressed to Graves' ophthalmopathy. This chain's CDR3 is CASSFPETEAFF. The CDR3 bases are TGTGCCAGCAGCTTCCCCGAGACTGAAGCTTTCTTT.